The 13 T cell receptor beta chains given below trace back to one sample, sequenced in a study of blood T cell repertoires in COVID-19. The repertoire was sequenced with immunoSEQ multiplex PCR; TCRdb's copy has only in-frame clones and lacks some. Of about 400,000 clones in the sample, roughly 90% were seen once. The sample consisted of peripheral blood. The origin of the receptors is a man aged 35 to 55 with acute or convalescent COVID-19.

This clone showed up just a few times. The chain links TRBV5-4 to TRBJ2-2; D unresolved. The germline V gene encodes CDR1 SGHNT and CDR2 YYREEE (reference sequence). The CDR3 consists of 15 residues. The V gene lost 1 base and the J gene lost 3 bases, with 10 bases spanning the gap. Here the CDR3 reads CASSLNPTDTGELFF. The CDR3 DNA follows: TGTGCCAGCAGCTTGAACCCTACAGACACCGGGGAGCTGTTTTTT. The whole variable domain, filled in from reference TRBV5-4 and TRBJ2-2, reads ETGVTQSPTHLIKTRGQQVTLRCSSQSGHNTVSWYQQALGQGPQFIFQYYREEENGRGNFPPRFSGLQFPNYSSELNVNALELDDSALYLCASSLNPTDTGELFFGEGSRLTVL.

This clone was recorded only once. This sequence joins TRBV28 and TRBJ2-5; 7 bases are a match to TRBD2. CDR1 is MDHEN and CDR2 is SYDVKM in the germline V gene. This CDR3 contains 16 residues. Losses at the gene ends were 2 bases for V and 4 bases for J; bases not matched to a gene: 10. CDR3 sequence reads: CASSLAGLVESETQYF. CDR3 in DNA: TGTGCCAGCAGTTTAGCAGGACTAGTTGAGTCAGAGACCCAGTACTTC.

This clone has only a few counts. The chain joins TRBV4-1 to TRBJ1-1; D call uncertain. Trimming took off 4 bases at V and 3 bases at J, with 12 bases between the two ends. In germline, CDR1 is MGHRA, CDR2 YSYEKL. The length of the CDR3 is 14 residues. The CDR3 DNA sequence: TGCGCCAGCAGCCTAGATAGAGAGTACACTGAAGCTTTCTTT. Translated, it gives CASSLDREYTEAFF.

V is TRBV9 and J is TRBJ2-1; 7 positions agree with TRBD1. This CDR3 is built from 15 residues. CDR1 and CDR2 from the germline V gene are SGDLS and YYNGEE. With V trimmed by 0 bases and J by 6 bases, 6 bases remained unmatched. The CDR3 DNA is TGTGCCAGCAGCGTAGGCTCCAACAGGGGCAATGAGCAGTTCTTC. Translation: CASSVGSNRGNEQFF.

The chain joins TRBV27 to TRBJ1-4; D might be TRBD1 (6 bases). Germline V gives CDR1 MNHEY, CDR2 SMNVEV (reference sequence). The CDR3 runs to 13 residues. Trimming removed 10 bases from V and 7 bases from J, with 16 bases in between. CDR3: CATQGRVGEKLFF. CDR3 DNA: TGTGCCACCCAGGGGCGTGTCGGTGAAAAACTGTTTTTT. The whole variable domain, filled in from reference TRBV27 and TRBJ1-4, reads EAQVTQNPRYLITVTGKKLTVTCSQNMNHEYMSWYRQDPGLGLRQIYYSMNVEVTDKGDVPEGYKVSRKEKRNFPLILESPSPNQTSLYFCATQGRVGEKLFFGSGTQLSVL.

The J gene is TRBJ1-1, the V gene TRBV6-6; the D gene is possibly TRBD1 (6 bases). Per the germline V gene, CDR1 is MNHNY and CDR2 is SVGAGI (reference sequence). This CDR3 is 16 amino acids long. Trimming took 0 bases from V and 8 from J, leaving 19 bases between them. The CDR3 DNA follows: TGTGCCAGCAGTTACTCTTTAGGGGTGTGGGGACAAGAAGCTTTCTTT. Translating gives CASSYSLGVWGQEAFF.

This clone was seen a single time. The V call is TRBV7-9, the J call TRBJ2-3; 7 bases fit TRBD1. Germline lookup yields CDR1 SEHNR and CDR2 FQNEAQ (reference sequence). The CDR3 is 14 amino acids. Unmatched junction bases numbered 9, after V lost 10 bases and J lost 2 bases. In DNA form, the CDR3 reads TGTGCCAAGACCTCGGGGACAGCCACAGATACGCAGTATTTT. Amino acid sequence: CAKTSGTATDTQYF. Full variable domain (outside the CDR3, taken from reference TRBV7-9 and TRBJ2-3): DTGVSQNPRHKITKRGQNVTFRCDPISEHNRLYWYRQTLGQGPEFLTYFQNEAQLEKSRLLSDRFSAERPKGSFSTLEIQRTEQGDSAMYLCAKTSGTATDTQYFGPGTRLTVL.

This clone showed up just a few times. The chain is built from TRBV4-1 and TRBJ1-6; 7 nucleotides align to TRBD1. This CDR3 spans 18 amino acids. The V gene's germline CDR1 is MGHRA and CDR2 YSYEKL. The J segment lost 5 bases and the V segment lost 0 bases, leaving 10 bases of the junction unmatched. The CDR3 coding sequence is TGCGCCAGCAGCCAAGATAAGGGGGCCATATACAATAATTCACCCCTCCACTTT. This gives the protein CASSQDKGAIYNNSPLHF.

The chain couples TRBV28 to TRBJ1-1; 8 nucleotides align to TRBD1. CDR1 and CDR2 (germline): MDHEN, SYDVKM. The trim removed 2 bases at V and 3 bases at J, leaving 14 bases unmatched. This CDR3 has 18 amino acids. In DNA, the CDR3 is TGTGCCAGCAGTTTACACCTTGGGACAGGAGGAGGGTACACTGAAGCTTTCTTT. Residues: CASSLHLGTGGGYTEAFF.

J is TRBJ1-1 and V is TRBV28; D gene uncertain. Germline assignment: CDR1 MDHEN and CDR2 SYDVKM. The germline V and J ends were trimmed by 7 bases and 2 bases, with 8 bases remaining between them. This CDR3 has 12 amino acids. The CDR3 here is CASTLGNTEAFF. CDR3 nucleotides: TGTGCCAGCACCCTGGGCAACACTGAAGCTTTCTTT.

CDR3 residues: CASKPGQGAYEKLFF. The CDR3 DNA is TGTGCCAGCAAACCAGGACAGGGGGCTTATGAAAAACTGTTTTTT. V is TRBV7-8 and J is TRBJ1-4; 11 bases map to TRBD1. The CDR3 spans 15 residues. J gave up 6 bases and V 7 bases, and 7 bases lay outside the gene matches. The germline gives CDR1 SGHVS, CDR2 FQNEAQ.

CDR3 nucleotide sequence: TGTGCCAGCAGCTGGGGGGACAGGAGCACAGATACGCAGTATTTT. It specifies CASSWGDRSTDTQYF. The genes are TRBV5-5 and TRBJ2-3, with 8 bases matching TRBD1. The germline V gene encodes CDR1 SGHKS and CDR2 YYEKEE (reference sequence). The CDR3 consists of 15 residues. With 3 bases clipped from V and 0 bases from J, the junction kept 3 bases outside the gene matches.

J is TRBJ1-3 and V is TRBV28, with D unclear. Per the germline V gene, CDR1 is MDHEN and CDR2 is SYDVKM. V lost 7 bases and J lost 4, with 5 bases in between. The CDR3 is made up of 11 amino acids. Here the CDR3 DNA reads TGTGCCAGCACCTCGGGAAACACCATATATTTT. Its protein product is CASTSGNTIYF.